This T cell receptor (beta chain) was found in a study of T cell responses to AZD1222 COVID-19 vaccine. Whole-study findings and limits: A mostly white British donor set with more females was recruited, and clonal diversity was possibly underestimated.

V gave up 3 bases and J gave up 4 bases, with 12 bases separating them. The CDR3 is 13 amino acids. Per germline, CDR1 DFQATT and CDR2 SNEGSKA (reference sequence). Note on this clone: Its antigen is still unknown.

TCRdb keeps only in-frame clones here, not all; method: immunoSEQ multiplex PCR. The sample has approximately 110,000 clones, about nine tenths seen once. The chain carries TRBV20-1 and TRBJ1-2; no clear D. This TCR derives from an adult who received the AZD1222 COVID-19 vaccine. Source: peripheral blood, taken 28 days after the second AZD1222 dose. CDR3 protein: CSASSGIRYGYTF. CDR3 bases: TGCAGTGCTAGTTCGGGGATTCGCTATGGCTACACCTTC.